The source of this T cell receptor beta chain is a study of T cell responses to AZD1222 COVID-19 vaccine. Per the germline V gene, CDR1 is SGDLS and CDR2 is YYNGEE. The germline V and J ends were trimmed by 0 bases and 0 bases, with 7 bases remaining between them. The CDR3 is made up of 14 amino acids. Produced via immunoSEQ multiplex PCR; TCRdb's table is partial and in-frame only. The sample shows roughly 86,000 clones, about 85% of them seen only once. This clone was picked up a small number of times. Its antigen is undetermined. Findings and limits, study-wide: Just a handful of AZD1222 recipients tested seropositive at baseline. Targeting of unmutated variant regions was reportedly seen in nearly half of spike-specific TCRs. The donor group comprised mostly white British people and more females; the analysis possibly underestimated clonal diversity.

The chain joins TRBV9 to TRBJ2-7; D is ambiguous. The TCR originated in an adult who received the AZD1222 COVID-19 vaccine. The sample consisted of peripheral blood, taken 28 days after the second AZD1222 dose. The CDR3 sequence: CASSVGPGSYEQYF. In DNA form, the CDR3 reads TGTGCCAGCAGCGTAGGTCCGGGCTCCTACGAGCAGTACTTC.